The clone carrying this T cell receptor (beta chain) was seen once. What it binds is not known. Profiling relied on immunoSEQ multiplex PCR, and the TCRdb table lists in-frame clones only, not all of them. The sample consists of under 40,000 clones, 87% of them appearing once. These data come from a study of T cells in localized non-small cell lung cancer. V was trimmed by 2 bases and J by 0 bases, leaving 20 bases between them. Germline CDR1 reads MNHEY; CDR2 reads SMNVEV (reference sequence). The CDR3 covers 19 residues. Study-level points and caveats: The study detected a median around 57 of the top 100 tumor clones in adjacent lung. Adjacent uninvolved lung tissue had the highest T cell clonality, exceeding tumor.

This sequence originates from a man aged 40-75 years with stage III lung adenocarcinoma. This chain connects TRBV27 to TRBJ1-5, with D maybe TRBD1 (5 bases). The sequencing used peripheral blood mononuclear cells, collected before any cancer treatment. The CDR3 reads CASSLVMAGDRGSNQPQHF. The CDR3 coding sequence is TGTGCCAGCAGTTTAGTCATGGCCGGGGACCGTGGTAGCAATCAGCCCCAGCATTTT.